A selection of T cell receptor beta chains follows, all from one sample in a study of blood T cell repertoires in COVID-19. TCRdb's copy holds only in-frame clones and misses some; the assay was immunoSEQ multiplex PCR. The data hold roughly 140,000 clones, with under 90% observed a single time. The sequenced material came from peripheral blood. These receptors were taken from a man aged 55 to 70 with acute or convalescent COVID-19. Both conserved end residues are part of each CDR3.

J,V,CDR3
TRBJ2-1,TRBV6-1,CASSEIPSGRAYEQFF
TRBJ2-5,TRBV7-2,CASSRGQGASSETQYF
TRBJ1-5,TRBV19,CASSRTGGNQPQHF
TRBJ1-5,TRBV30,CAWSGGRSVLGNQPQHF
TRBJ2-1,TRBV29-1,CSVVGDSRLGSYNEQFF
TRBJ2-4,TRBV24-1,CATSAGQGTNIQYF
TRBJ2-7,TRBV28,CASSLWGTSYEQYF
TRBJ1-1,TRBV6-2/TRBV6-3,CASSPYRVDEAFF
TRBJ2-7,TRBV3-1/TRBV3-2,CASSQPDSGGLQYF
TRBJ1-5,TRBV5-6,CASSFSGQGGGNQPQHF
TRBJ2-2,TRBV7-6,CASSLGAGGQYTGELFF
TRBJ2-1,TRBV30,CAWSGYGSSYNEQFF
TRBJ1-1,TRBV18,CASSPNAGFRTEAFF
TRBJ2-7,TRBV19,CASSIRWTGITYEQYF
TRBJ1-2,TRBV7-2,CASSLSTGVNYGYTF
TRBJ2-1,TRBV6-5,CASTTSGRSGEQFF
TRBJ2-2,TRBV7-9,CAIENRDTSAANTGELFF
TRBJ1-5,TRBV6-4,CASSEDRGSNQPQHF
TRBJ1-2,TRBV5-8,CASSLGRGAYGYTF
TRBJ2-2,TRBV6-5,CASRRDGNTGELFF
TRBJ1-1,TRBV3-1/TRBV3-2,CASGPGRRSEAFF
TRBJ1-6,TRBV3-1/TRBV3-2,CASSQGLILSPLHF
TRBJ1-1,TRBV6-2/TRBV6-3,CASSRGPTEAFF
TRBJ1-3,TRBV6-5,CASKQGAPGNTIYF
TRBJ1-5,TRBV19,CASSGTYNQPQHF
TRBJ2-1,TRBV19,CASSKGGSGVNNEQFF
TRBJ2-5,TRBV6-2/TRBV6-3,CASTPQNQETQYF
TRBJ2-1,TRBV11-2,CASSLEPSGIAEQFF
TRBJ2-2,TRBV5-4,CASSLRETGELFF
TRBJ2-5,TRBV20-1,CSAGAQRGVQETQYF
TRBJ1-4,TRBV27,CASTRRRGSGGEKLFF
TRBJ1-6,TRBV19,CASSIGGAAGPLHF
TRBJ2-7,TRBV6-5,CASTSGGTSGIPYF
TRBJ2-5,TRBV4-1,CASSQALAGGKETQYF
TRBJ2-2,TRBV5-6,CASNTGTGGFGELFF
TRBJ1-5,TRBV6-4,CASSDTLGTGGAQPQHF
TRBJ2-1,TRBV10-1,CASSEQRGRARPNTEQFF
TRBJ2-3,TRBV2,CASSERRTDTQYF
TRBJ2-7,TRBV5-6,CASSPQGRGIYEQYF